This entry describes one TCR beta chain. This entry comes from a study of CD8 T cells in Susac syndrome. Study-level background: Roughly six sequenced Susac syndrome patients had clinically active disease, while roughly 8 were in remission.

After extraction with the RNeasy kit, roughly 0.45 to 1 ug of the RNA was reverse transcribed using random hexamers. TCRdb independently ran MiXCR on the immunoSEQ multiplex PCR reads; one entry per CDR3 protein. The table shows about 240,000 distinct CDR3 sequences, with around 96% occurring only once. CDR3 size: 15 residues. Germline CDR1 is SGHRS and CDR2 is YFSETQ. Trimming cost V 4 bases and J 2 bases, with 13 bases left between them. This clonotype originated in a human donor with Susac syndrome. This chain links TRBV5-1 with TRBJ1-3; D gene ambiguous. What was sequenced was CD4+ T cells from PBMCs. CDR3 sequence reads: CASSRDTRTGNTIYF. The CDR3 nucleotides read TGCGCCAGCAGCCGAGACACTCGGACTGGAAACACCATATATTTT.